This is a list of T cell receptor beta chains from one sample in a study of identical twins. Using its own MiXCR run on the 5' RACE reads, TCRdb lists one record per CDR3 protein. The sample shows approximately 890,000 distinct CDR3 sequences, 12% of them seen only once. The same sample was also used in a study of yellow fever vaccine responses in identical twins.

The source material was PBMCs. These receptors all come from a woman aged 18-29 years in good health. Both conserved end residues are part of each CDR3. Each record gives: clone size, J gene, V gene, D gene, CDR3 DNA, CDR3 protein. The D gene is left open where the match is weak. Rows give clone size only sometimes, using once, few, many, or a class for an expanded clone.

>.|TRBJ1-5|TRBV15|TRBD1
TGTGCCACCAGCTTAGACAGGGCCCCTGTGTCCCAGCATTTT
CATSLDRAPVSQHF
>few|TRBJ2-2|TRBV10-3|TRBD1
TGTGCCATCAGTACCACCGGGACAGGGCCCGGGGAGCTGTTTTTT
CAISTTGTGPGELFF
>few|TRBJ2-3|TRBV7-3|.
TGTGCCAGCAGCTTGAAACTTAACTCACACGAGGATACGCAGTATTTT
CASSLKLNSHEDTQYF
>.|TRBJ2-7|TRBV10-3|.
TGTGCCATCAGTGAGTCCGGGACTGCGGCCTACGAGCAGTACTTC
CAISESGTAAYEQYF
>many|TRBJ2-1|TRBV2|.
TGTGCCAGCACCGGAATGTTGGGCCCCTACAATGAGCAGTTCTTC
CASTGMLGPYNEQFF
>.|TRBJ2-7|TRBV6-2/TRBV6-3|.
TGTGCCAGCACCAACCCGACCAGCCCGAGGGGCAACGAGCAGTACTTC
CASTNPTSPRGNEQYF
>.|TRBJ1-1|TRBV5-1|TRBD1
TGCGCCAGCAGCCCTAACCGGGACAGGGGGCAGGAAGCTTTCTTT
CASSPNRDRGQEAFF
>many|TRBJ2-1|TRBV7-6|TRBD2
TGTGCCAGCAGCTTACTCGGGTCTCTAGCGGGGTTTCACAATGAGCAGTTCTTC
CASSLLGSLAGFHNEQFF
>.|TRBJ1-2|TRBV7-2|.
TGTGCCAGCAGCCGATTGCCTTCGGGGAACTATGGCTACACCTTC
CASSRLPSGNYGYTF
>few|TRBJ1-1|TRBV7-9|.
TGTGCCAGCAGCTTAGCTCAGGGGTTGGCTTTCTTT
CASSLAQGLAFF
>.|TRBJ2-7|TRBV5-1|TRBD2
TGCGCCAGCAGCTTGGAACTAGCGGGAGTCGAGCAGTACTTC
CASSLELAGVEQYF
>.|TRBJ2-6|TRBV2|TRBD1
TGTGCCAGCAGTCCGGACAGGGTTTTTACTTCTGGGGCCAACGTCCTGACTTTC
CASSPDRVFTSGANVLTF
>few|TRBJ1-5|TRBV2|.
TGTGCCAGCAGTAGTGGTTGGGTCCAGCCCCAGCATTTT
CASSSGWVQPQHF
>.|TRBJ1-1|TRBV3-1|.
TGTGCCAGCAGCCTCCTATCGGGTGTTAGCACTGAAGCTTTCTTT
CASSLLSGVSTEAFF
>few|TRBJ2-5|TRBV20-1|.
TGCAGTGCTAGAATGTCACTAGTGGAGGAGACCCAGTACTTC
CSARMSLVEETQYF
>few|TRBJ2-3|TRBV6-2/TRBV6-3|.
TGTGCCAGCAGTCCCCGGACCAAATCGGGCACAGATACGCAGTATTTT
CASSPRTKSGTDTQYF
>.|TRBJ2-7|TRBV2|TRBD2
TGTGCCGGGCTCCCGGGACTAGCGGGAGTATTTCCCTACGAGCAGTACTTC
CAGLPGLAGVFPYEQYF
>.|TRBJ2-6|TRBV20-1|.
TGCAGTGCCCGCTCTGGGGCCAACGTCCTGACTTTC
CSARSGANVLTF
>.|TRBJ2-7|TRBV10-3|.
TGTGCCATCAGTGAGTATCAGGGAAAAGCCGAGCAGTACTTC
CAISEYQGKAEQYF
>few|TRBJ1-1|TRBV15|.
TGTGCCACCAGCTCCAACCGGGGAAGCAGACACGGGAACACTGAAGCTTTCTTT
CATSSNRGSRHGNTEAFF
>many|TRBJ1-6|TRBV6-2/TRBV6-3|.
TGTGCCAGCGGGTATGAGTATAATTCACCCCTCCACTTT
CASGYEYNSPLHF
>many|TRBJ2-7|TRBV6-5|.
TGTGCCAGCTCCTACTCGGGCGGGACTTACGAGCAGTACTTC
CASSYSGGTYEQYF